This T cell receptor (beta chain) comes out of a study of blood T cell repertoires in COVID-19. As for the study in general: Samples of COVID-19 (acute and convalescent) were obtained from the United States, Italy and Spain. T cells, B-cell-depleted T cells, or PBMCs provided the cDNA or gDNA that served as material.

The germline gives CDR1 SGHVS, CDR2 FNYEAQ. V lost 1 base to trimming and J lost 8 bases, with 20 bases between them. This CDR3 contains 16 residues. In the authors' workflow: Reference gene primer amplification gave estimated nucleated cell counts. Measured with immunoSEQ multiplex PCR; TCRdb has only the in-frame clones, and not every one. V, J and clone size are taken as reported in that table, and D and trimming were inferred from the DNA itself. The table shows more than 95,000 clones, with approximately 80% occurring only once. The TCR was taken from a man in his sixties with acute or convalescent COVID-19. Material: peripheral blood. The chain couples TRBV7-6 to TRBJ1-2; TRBD1 might be the D (5 bases). This chain's CDR3 is CASSLVRSLGADGYTF. The CDR3 nucleotides are TGTGCCAGCAGCTTAGTCCGGTCCCTAGGGGCCGACGGCTACACCTTC.